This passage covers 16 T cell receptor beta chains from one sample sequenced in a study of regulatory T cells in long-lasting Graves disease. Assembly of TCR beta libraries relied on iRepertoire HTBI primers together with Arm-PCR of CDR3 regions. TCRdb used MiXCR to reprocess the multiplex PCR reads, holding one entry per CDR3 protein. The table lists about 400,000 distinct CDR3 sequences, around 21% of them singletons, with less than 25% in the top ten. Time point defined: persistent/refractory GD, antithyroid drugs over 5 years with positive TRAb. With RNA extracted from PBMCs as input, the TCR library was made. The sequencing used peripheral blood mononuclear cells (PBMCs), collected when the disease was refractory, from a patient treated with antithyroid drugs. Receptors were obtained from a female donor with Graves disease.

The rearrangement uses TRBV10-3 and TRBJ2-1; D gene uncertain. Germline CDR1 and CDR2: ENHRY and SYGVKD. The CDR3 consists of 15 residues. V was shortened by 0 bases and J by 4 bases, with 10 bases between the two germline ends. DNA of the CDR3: TGTGCCATCAGTGAGTCGGGGTCCTCATACAATGAGCAGTTCTTC. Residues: CAISESGSSYNEQFF.

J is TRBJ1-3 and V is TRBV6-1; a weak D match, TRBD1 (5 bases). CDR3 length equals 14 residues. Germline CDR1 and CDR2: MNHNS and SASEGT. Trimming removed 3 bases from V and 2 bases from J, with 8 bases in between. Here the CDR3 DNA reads TGTGCCAGCAGTGACCGGGGGACTGGAAACACCATATATTTT. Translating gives CASSDRGTGNTIYF.

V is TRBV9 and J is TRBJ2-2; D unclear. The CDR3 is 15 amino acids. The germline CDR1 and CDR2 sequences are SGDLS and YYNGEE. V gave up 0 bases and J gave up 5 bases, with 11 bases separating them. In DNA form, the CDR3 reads TGTGCCAGCAGCGTAGTCGTCGACCGGACCGGGGAGCTGTTTTTT. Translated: CASSVVVDRTGELFF.

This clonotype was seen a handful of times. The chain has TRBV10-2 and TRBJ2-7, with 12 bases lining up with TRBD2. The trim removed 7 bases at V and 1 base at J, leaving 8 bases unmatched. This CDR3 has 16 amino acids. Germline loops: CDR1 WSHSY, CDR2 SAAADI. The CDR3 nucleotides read TGCGCCAGCATCCGACTAGCGGGAGATCCTTCCTACGAGCAGTACTTC. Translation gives CASIRLAGDPSYEQYF.

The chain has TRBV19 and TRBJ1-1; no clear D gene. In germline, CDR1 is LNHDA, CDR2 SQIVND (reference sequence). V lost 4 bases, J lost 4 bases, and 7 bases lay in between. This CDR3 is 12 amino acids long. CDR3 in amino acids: CASSTVSTEAFF. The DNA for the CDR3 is TGTGCCAGTAGTACGGTGAGCACTGAAGCTTTCTTT.

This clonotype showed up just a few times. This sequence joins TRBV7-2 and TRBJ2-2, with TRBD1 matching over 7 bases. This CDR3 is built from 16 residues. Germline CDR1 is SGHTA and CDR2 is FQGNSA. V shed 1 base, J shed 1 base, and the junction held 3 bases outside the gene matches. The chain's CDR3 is CASSLVGQLNTGELFF. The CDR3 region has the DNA TGTGCCAGCAGCTTAGTGGGACAGCTGAACACCGGGGAGCTGTTTTTT.

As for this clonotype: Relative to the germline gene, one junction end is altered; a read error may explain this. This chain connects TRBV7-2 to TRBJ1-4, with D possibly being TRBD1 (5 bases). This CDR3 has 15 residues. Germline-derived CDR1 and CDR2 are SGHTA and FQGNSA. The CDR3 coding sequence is TGCGCCAGCAGCCCCGGAGTAGGGGATAATGAAAAACTGTTTTTT. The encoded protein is CASSPGVGDNEKLFF. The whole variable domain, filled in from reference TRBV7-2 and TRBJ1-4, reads GAGVSQSPSNKVTEKGKDVELRCDPISGHTALYWYRQSLGQGLEFLIYFQGNSAPDKSGLPSDRFSAERTGGSVSTLTIQRTQQEDSAVYLCASSPGVGDNEKLFFGSGTQLSVL.

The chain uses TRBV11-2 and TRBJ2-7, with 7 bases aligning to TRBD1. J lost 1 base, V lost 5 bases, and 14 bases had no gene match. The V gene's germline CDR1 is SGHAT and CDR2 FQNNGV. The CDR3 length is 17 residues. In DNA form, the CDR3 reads TGTGCCAGCAGCCTCCGAGAGGGGGCCGGGACATCCTACGAGCAGTACTTC. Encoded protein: CASSLREGAGTSYEQYF.

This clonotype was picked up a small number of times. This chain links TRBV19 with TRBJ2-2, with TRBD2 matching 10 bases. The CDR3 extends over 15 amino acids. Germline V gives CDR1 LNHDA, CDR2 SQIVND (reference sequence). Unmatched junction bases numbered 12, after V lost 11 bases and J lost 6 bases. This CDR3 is CAGGPGLAFSGELFF. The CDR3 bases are TGTGCCGGGGGTCCGGGACTAGCGTTCTCCGGGGAGCTGTTTTTT.

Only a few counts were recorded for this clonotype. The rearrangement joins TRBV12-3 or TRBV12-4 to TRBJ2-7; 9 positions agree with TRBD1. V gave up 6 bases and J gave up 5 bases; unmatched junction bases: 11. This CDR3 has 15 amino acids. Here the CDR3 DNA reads TGTGCCAGCAGGCTTCGAAGACAGGGGGTCCACGAGCAGTACTTC. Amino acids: CASRLRRQGVHEQYF.

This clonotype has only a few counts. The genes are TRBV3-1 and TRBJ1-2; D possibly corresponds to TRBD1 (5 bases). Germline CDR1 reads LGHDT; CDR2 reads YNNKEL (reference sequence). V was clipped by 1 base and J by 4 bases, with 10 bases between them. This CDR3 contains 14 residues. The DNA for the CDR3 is TGTGCCAGCAGCCAAGTAGGCGGGGGCTATGGCTACACCTTC. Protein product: CASSQVGGGYGYTF.

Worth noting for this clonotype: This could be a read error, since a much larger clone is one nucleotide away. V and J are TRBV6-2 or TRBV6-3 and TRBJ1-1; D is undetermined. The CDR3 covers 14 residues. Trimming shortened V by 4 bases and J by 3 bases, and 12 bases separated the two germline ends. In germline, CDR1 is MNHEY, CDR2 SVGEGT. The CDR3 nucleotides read TGTGCCAGCAGTTCCCGGGTCCTCTACACTGAAGCTTTCTTT. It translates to CASSSRVLYTEAFF.

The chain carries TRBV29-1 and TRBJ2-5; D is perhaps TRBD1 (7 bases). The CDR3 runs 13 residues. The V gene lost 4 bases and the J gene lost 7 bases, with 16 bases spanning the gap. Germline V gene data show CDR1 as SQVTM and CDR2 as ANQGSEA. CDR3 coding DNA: TGCAGCGTTGTGGAGGGGGCCTACGGGACCCAGTACTTC. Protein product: CSVVEGAYGTQYF.

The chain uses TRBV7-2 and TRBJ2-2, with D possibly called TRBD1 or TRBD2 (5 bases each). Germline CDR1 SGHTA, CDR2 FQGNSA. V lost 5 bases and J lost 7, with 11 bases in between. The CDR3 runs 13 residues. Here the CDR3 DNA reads TGTGCCAGCAGCCCCGTTGGGGGCGGGGAGCTGTTTTTT. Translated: CASSPVGGGELFF.

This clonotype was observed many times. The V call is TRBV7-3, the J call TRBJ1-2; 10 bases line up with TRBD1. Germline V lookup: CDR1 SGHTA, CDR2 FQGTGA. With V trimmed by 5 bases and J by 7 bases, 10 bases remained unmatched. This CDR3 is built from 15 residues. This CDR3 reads CASSMTGGAYGGYTF. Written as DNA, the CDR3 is TGTGCCAGCAGCATGACAGGGGGCGCTTATGGTGGCTACACCTTC. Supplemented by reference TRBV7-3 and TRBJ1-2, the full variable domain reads GAGVSQTPSNKVTEKGKYVELRCDPISGHTALYWYRQSLGQGPEFLIYFQGTGAADDSGLPNDRFFAVRPEGSVSTLKIQRTERGDSAVYLCASSMTGGAYGGYTFGSGTRLTVV.

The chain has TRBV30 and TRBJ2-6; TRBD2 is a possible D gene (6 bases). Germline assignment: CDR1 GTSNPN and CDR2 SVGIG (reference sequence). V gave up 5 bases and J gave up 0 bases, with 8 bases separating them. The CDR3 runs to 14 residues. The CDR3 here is CAWGGISGANVLTF. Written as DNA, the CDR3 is TGTGCCTGGGGGGGGATCTCTGGGGCCAACGTCCTGACTTTC.